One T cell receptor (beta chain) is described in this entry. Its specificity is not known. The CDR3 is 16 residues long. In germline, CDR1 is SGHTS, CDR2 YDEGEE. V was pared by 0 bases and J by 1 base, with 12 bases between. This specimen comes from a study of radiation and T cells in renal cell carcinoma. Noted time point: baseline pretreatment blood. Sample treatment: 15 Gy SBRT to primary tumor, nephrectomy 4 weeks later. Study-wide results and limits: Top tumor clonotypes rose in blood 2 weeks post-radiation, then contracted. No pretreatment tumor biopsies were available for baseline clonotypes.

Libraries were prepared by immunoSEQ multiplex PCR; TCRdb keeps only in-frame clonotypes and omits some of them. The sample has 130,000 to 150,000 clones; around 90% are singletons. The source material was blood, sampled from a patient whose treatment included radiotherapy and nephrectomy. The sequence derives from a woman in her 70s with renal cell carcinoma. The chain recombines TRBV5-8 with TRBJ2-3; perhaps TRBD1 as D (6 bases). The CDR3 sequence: CASSLAGRGRTDTQYF. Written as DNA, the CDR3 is TGTGCCAGCAGCTTGGCAGGCAGGGGACGCACAGATACGCAGTATTTT.